The 8 T cell receptor beta chains listed next were all sequenced from one sample in a study of chemoradiotherapy in HPV16-positive cancers. Using immunoSEQ multiplex PCR, the repertoire was profiled, and TCRdb retains in-frame clones only, with some absent. The table records over a thousand clones, roughly 88% of them present only once. Sequenced material: tumor tissue, taken from a patient who underwent chemoradiotherapy. Receptor source: a human donor with HPV-associated anogenital cancer.

V usage is TRBV27 and J usage is TRBJ2-3; D may be TRBD1 or TRBD2 (5 bases each). This CDR3 is built from 16 residues. Trimming removed 8 bases from V and 0 bases from J, with 18 bases in between. Germline V gene lookup returns CDR1 MNHEY and CDR2 SMNVEV (reference sequence). The CDR3 bases are TGTGCCAGCGGATTGCTTCGGGGCCTCAGCACAGATACGCAGTATTTT. Translating gives CASGLLRGLSTDTQYF.

V and J are TRBV28 and TRBJ2-2, with 8 bases identical to TRBD1. The CDR3 totals 14 residues. V shed 7 bases, J shed 5 bases, and the junction held 6 bases outside the gene matches. Germline V gene lookup returns CDR1 MDHEN and CDR2 SYDVKM. The CDR3 sequence is CASISTGETGELFF. The CDR3, as DNA: TGTGCCAGCATCTCGACAGGGGAAACCGGGGAGCTGTTTTTT.

This clone was counted a single time. The chain uses TRBV27 and TRBJ2-3; 7 bases agree with TRBD1. Germline V gives CDR1 MNHEY, CDR2 SMNVEV (reference sequence). J was trimmed by 6 bases and V by 3 bases; bases with no gene match: 12. The CDR3 runs 16 residues. The CDR3 protein is CASSFNLQGPTDTQYF. The DNA for the CDR3 is TGTGCCAGCAGTTTCAATTTACAGGGGCCCACGGATACGCAGTATTTT.

This chain joins TRBV6-1 and TRBJ1-5; maybe TRBD1 (5 bases). With 2 bases removed from V and 5 bases from J, the gap between germline ends came to 10 bases. Germline loops: CDR1 MNHNS, CDR2 SASEGT. The CDR3 is 14 residues long. Here the CDR3 DNA reads TGTGCCAGCAGTGAATGGGGGGTCCATCAGCCCCAGCATTTT. Protein product: CASSEWGVHQPQHF.

The genes are TRBV2 and TRBJ2-2, with D hard to call. Per the germline V gene, CDR1 is SNHLY and CDR2 is FYNNEI. The CDR3 consists of 14 residues. V dropped 6 bases and J dropped 3 bases, with 11 bases sitting between them. The chain's CDR3 is CASSASHYTGELFF. The CDR3 DNA reads TGTGCCAGCAGCGCCTCACACTACACCGGGGAGCTGTTTTTT. Together with reference TRBV2 and TRBJ2-2, the CDR3 gives the full variable domain: EPEVTQTPSHQVTQMGQEVILRCVPISNHLYFYWYRQILGQKVEFLVSFYNNEISEKSEIFDDQFSVERPDGSNFTLKIRSTKLEDSAMYFCASSASHYTGELFFGEGSRLTVL.

The chain carries TRBV7-2 and TRBJ2-3; the D is unclear. Per the germline V gene, CDR1 is SGHTA and CDR2 is FQGNSA. Between the trimmed V and J ends, which lost 5 bases and 8 bases, there was a span of 11 bases. The CDR3 covers 12 residues. CDR3 bases: TGTGCCAGCAGCGTCGACTTTCTTACGCAGTATTTT. Amino acid sequence: CASSVDFLTQYF.

The chain joins TRBV9 to TRBJ2-1; 9 bases fit TRBD1. In germline, CDR1 is SGDLS, CDR2 YYNGEE. Trimming removed 3 bases from V and 6 bases from J; junction bases left unmatched: 7. The CDR3 is 15 amino acids. DNA for the CDR3: TGTGCCAGCAGCGAGAGACAGGGGGGTGCCAATGAGCAGTTCTTC. Its translation is CASSERQGGANEQFF. Full variable domain (remainder filled in from reference TRBV9 and TRBJ2-1): DSGVTQTPKHLITATGQRVTLRCSPRSGDLSVYWYQQSLDQGLQFLIQYYNGEERAKGNILERFSAQQFPDLHSELNLSSLELGDSALYFCASSERQGGANEQFFGPGTRLTVL.

V gene TRBV6-1 combines with J gene TRBJ2-7; 8 positions agree with TRBD2. V lost 1 base to trimming and J lost 0 bases; unmatched junction nucleotides: 11. Germline values: CDR1 MNHNS, CDR2 SASEGT. There are 18 residues in the CDR3. The CDR3 bases are TGTGCCAGCAGTGAAGTTAGCGGGATCTCTCTCTTCTCCTACGAGCAGTACTTC. Translating it yields CASSEVSGISLFSYEQYF.